This TCR beta chain was sequenced during a study of Ad26.COV2.S vaccination and SARS-CoV-2 variants. V dropped 2 bases and J dropped 4 bases, with 14 bases sitting between them. Germline V gives CDR1 SGHAT, CDR2 FQDESV (reference sequence). There are 15 residues in the CDR3. Libraries were prepared by immunoSEQ multiplex PCR; TCRdb keeps only in-frame clonotypes and omits some of them. The sample comprises under 400,000 clones, around 90% of which are singletons, and more than 3% rests with the top ten. The sample's treatment: roughly 19 received Ad26.COV2.S at low or high dose, single or two shots; about 5 received placebo; per-sample allocation not given. Day 63 after the first vaccine or placebo injection was the time point for sampling.

The sequenced sample was peripheral blood, obtained in a trial of Ad26.COV2.S vaccine versus placebo. The V gene is TRBV11-1, the J gene TRBJ1-2; no clear D gene. This receptor was obtained from a person between 18 and 59 years old who received the Ad26.COV2.S COVID-19 vaccine or a placebo. The CDR3 DNA is TGTGCCAGCAGCTTATCGTCTCTGCCATCCTATGGCTACACCTTC. Its translation: CASSLSSLPSYGYTF.